Listed below are T cell receptor beta chains from one sample, sequenced in a study of beta chain features in type 1 diabetes. TCRdb keeps only in-frame clones here, not all; method: immunoSEQ multiplex PCR. This sample carries around 250,000 clones, roughly an eighth of them seen once, and the ten largest clones take over 0.015%. The sequencing input was naive CD4+ T cells from blood. Receptors originate from a man aged 30 to 39 with type 1 diabetes. Each CDR3 is given with its conserved first and last residue. D genes are given only for firm matches. Size is omitted from some rows. Given values are once, few, many or a class for expanded clones.

TGTGCCAGTAGTTCGTACAAGAAAAGCCAAGAGACCCAGTACTTC	CASSSYKKSQETQYF	TRBV19	TRBJ2-5	-	-
TGTGCCAGCAGCTTCATCACCGGGGAGCTGTTTTTT	CASSFITGELFF	TRBV9	TRBJ2-2	-	-
TGTGCCAGCAATCATCGCCGGACAAGCACCGGGGAGCTGTTTTTT	CASNHRRTSTGELFF	TRBV28	TRBJ2-2	-	few
TGTGCCAGCAGCGCCTTCAGCGGATTCACAGATACGCAGTATTTT	CASSAFSGFTDTQYF	TRBV9	TRBJ2-3	-	few
TGTGCCAGCAGCCCCCTTCCAGGGTCGGATGAGCAGTTCTTC	CASSPLPGSDEQFF	TRBV7-6	TRBJ2-1	-	few
TGTGCCAGCAGCACCAGGACAGTTAACCCTCCAGAGCAGTACTTC	CASSTRTVNPPEQYF	TRBV7-2	TRBJ2-7	-	few
TGTGCCAGCAGCTCCTTGACTAGCGCGACGTCCTACGAGCAGTACTTC	CASSSLTSATSYEQYF	TRBV4-2	TRBJ2-7	TRBD2	few
TGTGCCAGCAGCTTCCAGCGGGCCTCCTACAATGAGCAGTTCTTC	CASSFQRASYNEQFF	TRBV7-3	TRBJ2-1	-	few
TGTGCCAGCAGTGAAGTCCCCAGGGGCTCCTACGAGCAGTACTTC	CASSEVPRGSYEQYF	TRBV2	TRBJ2-7	-	-
TGTGCCAGCAGCTTAAGTGGGACAGACCACTACGAGCAGTACTTC	CASSLSGTDHYEQYF	TRBV11-2	TRBJ2-7	TRBD1	few
TGTGCCAGCAGCTCCTTCGGGTCAGGGGGCTGGGGCTACACCTTC	CASSSFGSGGWGYTF	TRBV9	TRBJ1-2	TRBD1	-
TGCAGTGCGGGGGGGGACGAGCAGTACTTC	CSAGGDEQYF	TRBV20-1	TRBJ2-7	TRBD2	few
TGTGCCAGCAGCGTTACGGGACAGGGACAGACCCAGTACTTC	CASSVTGQGQTQYF	TRBV9	TRBJ2-5	TRBD1	few
TGCGCCAGCAGCTTGGGACTAGCGGGAGTCGGCTACGAGCAGTACTTC	CASSLGLAGVGYEQYF	TRBV5-1	TRBJ2-7	TRBD2	-
TGTGCCAGCAGCATCGCCGGGACAATTCAAGAGACCCAGTACTTC	CASSIAGTIQETQYF	TRBV7-2	TRBJ2-5	-	-
TGCGCCAGCAGCACAGGACAGGGGGGCAATGAGCAGTTCTTC	CASSTGQGGNEQFF	TRBV5-1	TRBJ2-1	TRBD1	-
TGTGCCAGCTCACCACTGGCCTCCCGCTCCTACGAGCAGTACTTC	CASSPLASRSYEQYF	TRBV18	TRBJ2-7	-	-
TGTGCCAGCAGCGGAACCGGGACTATGGAGACCCAGTACTTC	CASSGTGTMETQYF	TRBV5-4	TRBJ2-5	TRBD2	-
TGTGCCAGCAATGTGGCGGGAGGAGAGACCCAGTACTTC	CASNVAGGETQYF	TRBV7-9	TRBJ2-5	TRBD2	-
TGTGCCAGCAGCCAAGGCCGGGACAGGGGGCTTTATGGCTACACCTTC	CASSQGRDRGLYGYTF	TRBV4-2	TRBJ1-2	TRBD1	few
TGTGCCAGCAGCTTAGTCTTGGGAATGAGCGGGATTGAGGGCAATGAGCAGTTCTTC	CASSLVLGMSGIEGNEQFF	TRBV7-2	TRBJ2-1	TRBD2	-
TGTGCCAGCAGCTTACTAGGAGACGAGCAGTTCTTC	CASSLLGDEQFF	TRBV7-9	TRBJ2-1	-	few
TGTGCCAGCAGTTACTGGACTAGCGGAGCCTACAATGAGCAGTTCTTC	CASSYWTSGAYNEQFF	TRBV6-5	TRBJ2-1	TRBD2	few
TGCGCCAGCAGCTCCTTCTCTGGAAACACCATATATTTT	CASSSFSGNTIYF	TRBV5-1	TRBJ1-3	-	-
TGTGCCAGCAGCAATCAGGGGGAAGAGACCCAGTACTTC	CASSNQGEETQYF	TRBV7-2	TRBJ2-5	TRBD1	few
TGTGCCAGCAGCTTAGAGGTAGCGGTCCAGTACTTC	CASSLEVAVQYF	TRBV7-2	TRBJ2-7	-	few
TGTGCCAGCAGCTTACGCGGGACTAAAGAGACCCAGTACTTC	CASSLRGTKETQYF	TRBV7-3	TRBJ2-5	TRBD2	-
TGTGCCACCAGCAGGGCAATTCCGCCCTACGAGCAGTACTTC	CATSRAIPPYEQYF	TRBV15	TRBJ2-7	-	-
TGCGCCAGCAGCCTTCTAGCGGGAGGTGCCTACAATGAGCAGTTCTTC	CASSLLAGGAYNEQFF	TRBV5-1	TRBJ2-1	TRBD2	few
TGTGCCAGCAGTTACTCAATTCCGGGACTAGTCAATGAGCAGTTCTTC	CASSYSIPGLVNEQFF	TRBV6-6	TRBJ2-1	TRBD2	few
TGTGCCAGCAGTGAAAGGGGACTTGGTGGAAACACCATATATTTT	CASSERGLGGNTIYF	TRBV2	TRBJ1-3	-	few
TGTGCCAGCAACTCGAACAGTCCCTACGAGCAGTACTTC	CASNSNSPYEQYF	TRBV2	TRBJ2-7	-	few